This T cell receptor (beta chain) emerged from a study of T cell responses to AZD1222 COVID-19 vaccine. V lost 6 bases and J lost 5, with 17 bases in between. CDR3 size: 14 residues. Per the germline V gene, CDR1 is SNHLY and CDR2 is FYNNEI. Details on this clone: The antigen is not known.

General study results and limits: Spike-specific TCR breadth and depth grew following two AZD1222 doses. Spike as a whole was targeted by vaccine-associated CD4 TCRs, dominant at 160-218 and 743-854. Only six or seven AZD1222 recipients tested seropositive at baseline.

Libraries were prepared by immunoSEQ multiplex PCR; TCRdb keeps only in-frame clonotypes and omits some of them. The sample lists about 110,000 clones, about nine tenths occurring once. Doses given second, at about 4 or about 12 weeks, were pooled. This chain links TRBV2 with TRBJ2-7; D is uncertain. This TCR derives from an adult who received the AZD1222 COVID-19 vaccine. The sequencing here drew on peripheral blood, taken 28 days after the second AZD1222 dose. CDR3 residues: CASSLRQLTDEQYF. CDR3 sequence (DNA): TGTGCCAGCAGCCTAAGGCAGTTAACCGACGAGCAGTACTTC.